Shown below are 6 T cell receptor beta chains from a single sample sequenced in a study of blood T cell repertoires in COVID-19. The assay was immunoSEQ multiplex PCR, and TCRdb's table has in-frame clones only and misses some. This sample has 230,000 or so clones, with about 86% found just once. The sequenced sample consisted of peripheral blood. These receptors were collected from a man in his forties with active or convalescent COVID-19.

Comment on this clone: Given a much more abundant clone one base away, this may be a read error. Other DNA sequences within the sample encode an identical CDR3. The chain combines TRBV6-5 with TRBJ1-5; no reliable D call. Per germline, CDR1 MNHEY and CDR2 SVGAGI. V was cut by 0 bases and J by 3 bases, with 6 bases left in between. This CDR3 region has 14 residues. The CDR3: CASSYSEDNQPQHF. CDR3 coding DNA: TGTGCCAGCAGTTACTCGGAGGACAATCAGCCCCAGCATTTT.

The V gene is TRBV5-4, the J gene TRBJ1-1, with D perhaps matching TRBD1 (5 bases). This CDR3 has 17 residues. The V end was cut by 4 bases, the J end by 3 bases, with 22 bases between. Per the germline V gene, CDR1 is SGHNT and CDR2 is YYREEE (reference sequence). The CDR3: CASSLYNSTATHTEAFF. The CDR3 DNA reads as TGTGCCAGCAGCCTATATAATTCGACAGCGACGCACACTGAAGCTTTCTTT. Variable domain in full (rest from reference TRBV5-4 and TRBJ1-1): ETGVTQSPTHLIKTRGQQVTLRCSSQSGHNTVSWYQQALGQGPQFIFQYYREEENGRGNFPPRFSGLQFPNYSSELNVNALELDDSALYLCASSLYNSTATHTEAFFGQGTRLTVV.

This chain joins TRBV9 and TRBJ2-5, with 9 bases fitting TRBD1. Losses at the gene ends were 4 bases for V and 5 bases for J; bases not matched to a gene: 9. CDR1 is SGDLS and CDR2 is YYNGEE in the germline V gene. The CDR3 length is 15 residues. CDR3 region: CASSLSPGTGETQYF. CDR3 bases: TGTGCCAGCAGCCTCAGTCCCGGGACAGGGGAGACCCAGTACTTC. The complete variable domain, with remaining parts taken from reference TRBV9 and TRBJ2-5, reads DSGVTQTPKHLITATGQRVTLRCSPRSGDLSVYWYQQSLDQGLQFLIQYYNGEERAKGNILERFSAQQFPDLHSELNLSSLELGDSALYFCASSLSPGTGETQYFGPGTRLLVL.

The table lists this clone with a count of one. The chain joins TRBV30 to TRBJ1-1; D possibly corresponds to TRBD1 (5 bases). Between the trimmed V and J ends, which lost 3 bases and 4 bases, there was a span of 9 bases. There are 12 residues in the CDR3. The V gene's germline CDR1 is GTSNPN and CDR2 SVGIG (reference sequence). CDR3 DNA: TGTGCCTGGAGGCGAACAGGCACTGAAGCTTTCTTT. This gives the protein CAWRRTGTEAFF. Full variable domain (missing parts from reference TRBV30 and TRBJ1-1): SQTIHQWPATLVQPVGSPLSLECTVEGTSNPNLYWYRQAAGRGLQLLFYSVGIGQISSEVPQNLSASRPQDRQFILSSKKLLLSDSGFYLCAWRRTGTEAFFGQGTRLTVV.

V gene TRBV2 combines with J gene TRBJ1-5; TRBD1 agrees at 7 bases. The CDR3 extends over 12 amino acids. Trimming removed 11 bases from V and 6 bases from J; junction bases left unmatched: 7. In germline, CDR1 is SNHLY, CDR2 FYNNEI. The CDR3 is CAGGAGGQPQHF. CDR3 nucleotides: TGTGCCGGAGGGGCAGGGGGTCAGCCCCAGCATTTT.

This chain joins TRBV5-6 and TRBJ1-2, with D unresolved. The germline V and J ends were trimmed by 0 bases and 1 base, with 4 bases remaining between them. The CDR3 loop spans 13 amino acids. Germline CDR1 SGHDT, CDR2 YYEEEE. Here the CDR3 DNA reads TGTGCCAGCAGCTTGGACGGTAACTATGGCTACACCTTC. This sequence encodes CASSLDGNYGYTF.